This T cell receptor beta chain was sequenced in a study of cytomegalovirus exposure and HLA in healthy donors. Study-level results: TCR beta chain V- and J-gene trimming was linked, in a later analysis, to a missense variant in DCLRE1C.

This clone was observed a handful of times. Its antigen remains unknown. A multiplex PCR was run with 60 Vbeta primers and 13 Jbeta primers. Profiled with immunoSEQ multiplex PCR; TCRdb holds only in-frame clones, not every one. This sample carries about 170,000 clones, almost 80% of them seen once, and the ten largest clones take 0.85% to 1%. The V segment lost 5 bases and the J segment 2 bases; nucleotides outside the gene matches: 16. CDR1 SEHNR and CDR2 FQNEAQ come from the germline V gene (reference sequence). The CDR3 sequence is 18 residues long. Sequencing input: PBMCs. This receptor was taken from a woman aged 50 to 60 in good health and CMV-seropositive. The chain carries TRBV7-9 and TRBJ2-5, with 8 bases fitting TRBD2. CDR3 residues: CASSRRGGRFLVQETQYF. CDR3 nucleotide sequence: TGTGCCAGCAGCCGACGCGGGGGGCGGTTCTTGGTACAAGAGACCCAGTACTTC.